Included here is one TCR beta chain sequence, with context. Authors' methods: How many nucleated cells were present was estimated from reference gene primer amplification. Generated by immunoSEQ multiplex PCR, the TCRdb table keeps only in-frame clones and is missing some. Clone size and the V and J calls come from that table; the DNA yielded D and trimming. This sample carries approximately 170,000 clones, around 90% of them seen once, and the ten largest clones take around 25%. This sample was included in a study of blood T cell repertoires in COVID-19. At the level of the study: Samples came from the United States, Italy and Spain, spanning acute and convalescent COVID-19. Nucleic acid was either cDNA or gDNA, and it came from T cells, B-cell-depleted T cells, or PBMCs.

This TCR derives from a man in his sixties with acute or convalescent COVID-19. Sequencing was performed on peripheral blood.

In DNA, the CDR3 is TGTGCCAGCAGCAGGACAGGGTCCAGCTCTGGAAACACCATATATTTT. This translates into CASSRTGSSSGNTIYF. The rearrangement uses TRBV11-2 and TRBJ1-3; TRBD1 aligns across 8 bases. With V trimmed by 5 bases and J by 0 bases, 6 bases remained unmatched. The germline V gene has CDR1 SGHAT and CDR2 FQNNGV. This CDR3 contains 16 residues.